The rows below give T cell receptor beta chains drawn from one sample of a study of beta chain features in type 1 diabetes. Sequencing was performed with immunoSEQ multiplex PCR; in TCRdb, only in-frame clones are kept and a portion is missing. The profile shows 300,000 to 350,000 clones, 8% of them singletons. The sequencing sample was made of central memory CD4+ T cells from blood. The receptors were gathered from a woman in her late teens or twenties in good health. The CDR3 runs from the conserved cysteine through the conserved F or W. D genes are given only for firm matches. The size entry is marked missing in some rows and otherwise reads once, few, many or a size class.

v_gene	abundance	j_gene	d_gene	CDR3nt	CDR3aa
TRBV19	-	TRBJ2-5	-	TGTGCCAGTAGTACGGACAGTCTCCAAGAGACCCAGTACTTC	CASSTDSLQETQYF
TRBV2	-	TRBJ2-6	-	TGTGCCAGCAGTGAAGCGGCGGGCTCTGGGGCCAACGTCCTGACTTTC	CASSEAAGSGANVLTF
TRBV5-1	few	TRBJ2-5	TRBD1	TGCGCCAGCAGCTTGGCCGGACAGGGATATCAAGAGACCCAGTACTTC	CASSLAGQGYQETQYF
TRBV5-5	-	TRBJ2-5	-	TGTGCCAGCAGCCAAGATTGGACCCGGGAGGAGACCCAGTACTTC	CASSQDWTREETQYF
TRBV2	-	TRBJ1-2	-	TGTGCCAGCAGTGTACAGGGAGGCTACACCTTC	CASSVQGGYTF
TRBV7-2	many	TRBJ2-1	-	TGTGCCAGCAGCCCCCTACAGGGACGGATCAATGAGCAGTTCTTC	CASSPLQGRINEQFF
TRBV28	-	TRBJ2-2	-	TGTGCCAGCAGTTCCCACTCTCAGGTGCACGGGGAGCTGTTTTTT	CASSSHSQVHGELFF
TRBV7-2	few	TRBJ1-3	TRBD1	TGTGCCAGCAGCCCACAGGGGAGTCCCTCTGGAAACACCATATATTTT	CASSPQGSPSGNTIYF
TRBV19	few	TRBJ2-1	-	TGTGCCAGTAGTATCATCAGGGGTGGGGGCAATGAGCAGTTCTTC	CASSIIRGGGNEQFF
TRBV27	-	TRBJ2-5	-	TGTGCCAGCAGTTTACTGGGAGAGACCCAGTACTTC	CASSLLGETQYF
TRBV4-2	-	TRBJ2-5	-	TGTGCCAGCAGCTTGAGTTTGAGGAAAGAGACCCAGTACTTC	CASSLSLRKETQYF
TRBV10-3	few	TRBJ2-3	-	TGTGCCATCAGTGATCAGAGGGATACGCAGTATTTT	CAISDQRDTQYF
TRBV20-1	few	TRBJ2-1	-	TGCAGTTTTCGGGCTCACAATGAGCAGTTCTTC	CSFRAHNEQFF
TRBV5-4	few	TRBJ2-2	-	TGTGCCAGCAGCTTGGTGCTGTCTCCCGGGGAGCTGTTTTTT	CASSLVLSPGELFF
TRBV11-3	few	TRBJ2-1	-	TGTGCCAGCAGTCGTCGGTGGGGAAATGAGCAGTTCTTC	CASSRRWGNEQFF
TRBV23-1	few	TRBJ2-3	-	TGCGCCAGCAGTCAATTTGGTAGGAGGAATTCATCTAGCACAGATACGCAGTATTTT	CASSQFGRRNSSSTDTQYF
TRBV18	few	TRBJ1-1	-	TGTGCCAGCTCTCCGGAGGCAGGGCTGAGCACTGAAGCTTTCTTT	CASSPEAGLSTEAFF
TRBV7-2	-	TRBJ2-5	-	TGTGCCAGCAGCGGAGGGGGGACAGCTGAGACCCAGTACTTC	CASSGGGTAETQYF
TRBV18	-	TRBJ1-2	TRBD1	TGTGCCAGCTCTCTTGGACAGGTCTTCCACTATGGCTACACCTTC	CASSLGQVFHYGYTF
TRBV7-2	few	TRBJ2-2	-	TGTGCCAGCAGCAGGAACAGAGACACCGGGGAGCTGTTTTTT	CASSRNRDTGELFF
TRBV6-1	-	TRBJ2-7	-	TGTGCCAGTTTGGGTCCAGGGGAAGGCTACGAGCAGTACTTC	CASLGPGEGYEQYF
TRBV7-9	few	TRBJ1-2	-	TGTGCCAGCAGCCCGCAGGGTATTGGCTACACCTTC	CASSPQGIGYTF
TRBV11-3	-	TRBJ2-1	-	TGTGCCAGCAGCTTAGTCCGGGGCAATGAGCAGTTCTTC	CASSLVRGNEQFF
TRBV18	few	TRBJ1-1	-	TGTGCCAGCTCACCAACAGGGTTTACTGAAGCTTTCTTT	CASSPTGFTEAFF
TRBV10-3	few	TRBJ2-3	TRBD2	TGTGCCATCACGGCGGGAGAGACAGATACGCAGTATTTT	CAITAGETDTQYF
TRBV6-5	-	TRBJ2-7	-	TGTGCCAGCAGCGGGAGTTCCTACGAGCAGTACTTC	CASSGSSYEQYF
TRBV5-1	few	TRBJ2-3	-	TGCGCCAGCAGCGGTGGTTCCGACGGAGGGTTGGGAGATACGCAGTATTTT	CASSGGSDGGLGDTQYF
TRBV2	-	TRBJ2-5	-	TGTGCCAGCAGCGGGGTGGAGACCCAGTACTTC	CASSGVETQYF
TRBV29-1	few	TRBJ1-2	-	TGCAGCGTTGAATTGGCAGCTTCCTATGGCTACACCTTC	CSVELAASYGYTF
TRBV9	-	TRBJ2-3	TRBD2	TGTGCCAGCAGCGTGGGGACTAGCGGGATGGTAGATACGCAGTATTTT	CASSVGTSGMVDTQYF
TRBV7-9	few	TRBJ2-7	-	TGTGCCAGCAGCTGGCAGGGGTACGAGCAGTACTTC	CASSWQGYEQYF
TRBV19	-	TRBJ2-2	TRBD1	TGTGCCACAAAGAACCGAGGGACAGGGGGCACCGGGGAGCTGTTTTTT	CATKNRGTGGTGELFF
TRBV7-2	-	TRBJ2-1	TRBD2	TGTGCCAGCAGGCCAACGCCGGGACTAGCGGGAGGGCCTTTGGAGCAGTTCTTC	CASRPTPGLAGGPLEQFF
TRBV2	few	TRBJ2-5	TRBD1	TGTGCCAGCAGTGAAGGGGTCGGACAGGGGGCGACCCAGTACTTC	CASSEGVGQGATQYF
TRBV7-2	-	TRBJ2-7	-	TGTGCCAGCAGCCGAGGAAGGGAGTCCTACGAGCAGTACTTC	CASSRGRESYEQYF
TRBV10-3	-	TRBJ2-1	-	TGTGCCATGAGTGCAGCCTACAATGAGCAGTTCTTC	CAMSAAYNEQFF
TRBV5-1	few	TRBJ2-6	-	TGCGCCAGCACCGGGACAACATTGTCTGGGGCCAACGTCCTGACTTTC	CASTGTTLSGANVLTF
TRBV4-3	-	TRBJ2-1	-	TGCGCCAGCAGCGAAAGTCGGACTCATAGCTCCTACAATGAGCAGTTCTTC	CASSESRTHSSYNEQFF
TRBV18	few	TRBJ1-1	TRBD1	TGTGCCAGCTCACCAGGGGACAGCGCCTCGGCTGAAGCTTTCTTT	CASSPGDSASAEAFF
TRBV2	-	TRBJ1-5	-	TGTGCCAGCAGTGAAAGTTCCGAGGGGCCCCAGCATTTT	CASSESSEGPQHF
TRBV7-8	few	TRBJ2-6	-	TGTGCCAGCAGCTTAGTAGGGGCCTCTGGGGCCAACGTCCTGACTTTC	CASSLVGASGANVLTF
TRBV5-6	-	TRBJ1-5	-	TGTGCCAGCAGCACGGGGGGTAGCAATCAGCCCCAGCATTTT	CASSTGGSNQPQHF